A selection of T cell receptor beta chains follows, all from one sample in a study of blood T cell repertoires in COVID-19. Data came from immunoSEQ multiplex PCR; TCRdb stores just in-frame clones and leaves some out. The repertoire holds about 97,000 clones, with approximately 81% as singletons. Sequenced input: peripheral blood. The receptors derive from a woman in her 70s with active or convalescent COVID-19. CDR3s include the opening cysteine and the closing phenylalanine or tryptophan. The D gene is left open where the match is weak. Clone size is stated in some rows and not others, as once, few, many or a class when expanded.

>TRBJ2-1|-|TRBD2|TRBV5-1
CASSPGTSVPNEQFF
TGCGCCAGCAGCCCCGGGACTAGCGTGCCAAATGAGCAGTTCTTC
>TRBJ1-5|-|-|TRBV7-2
CASSLGPQTGNSNQPQHF
TGTGCCAGCAGCTTAGGGCCCCAAACAGGGAATAGCAATCAGCCCCAGCATTTT
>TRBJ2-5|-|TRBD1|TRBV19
CASSQTGGAETQYF
TGTGCCAGTAGCCAGACAGGGGGCGCGGAGACCCAGTACTTC
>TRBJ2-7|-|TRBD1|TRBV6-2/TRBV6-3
CASSQGAGKREQYF
TGTGCCAGCAGCCAGGGGGCAGGGAAGAGAGAGCAGTACTTC
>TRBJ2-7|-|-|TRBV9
CASSVQSSYEQYF
TGTGCCAGCAGCGTTCAAAGTAGCTACGAGCAGTACTTC
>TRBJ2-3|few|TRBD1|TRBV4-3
CASSQDRGRADTQYF
TGCGCCAGCAGCCAGGACAGGGGGCGTGCAGATACGCAGTATTTT
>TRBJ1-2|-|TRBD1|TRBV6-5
CASRRDSSYGYTF
TGTGCCAGCAGACGGGACAGCTCCTATGGCTACACCTTC
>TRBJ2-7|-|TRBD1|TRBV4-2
CASSQVGGGTGYSYEQYF
TGTGCCAGCAGCCAAGTAGGGGGGGGGACAGGGTACTCCTACGAGCAGTACTTC
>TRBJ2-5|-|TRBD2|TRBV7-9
CASSTGTTNIETQYF
TGTGCCAGCAGCACCGGGACTACTAATATCGAGACCCAGTACTTC
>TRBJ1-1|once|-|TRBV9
CASSPIEMNTEAFF
TGTGCCAGCAGCCCGATCGAGATGAACACTGAAGCTTTCTTT
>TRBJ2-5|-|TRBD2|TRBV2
CASSALAGGQETQYF
TGTGCCAGCAGTGCACTAGCGGGAGGACAAGAGACCCAGTACTTC
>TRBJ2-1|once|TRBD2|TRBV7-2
CASSLDSGTRYNEQFF
TGTGCCAGCAGTTTAGACAGCGGGACCAGATACAATGAGCAGTTCTTC
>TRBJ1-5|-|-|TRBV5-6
CASSLTGSQPQHF
TGTGCCAGCAGCTTGACAGGGAGCCAGCCCCAGCATTTT
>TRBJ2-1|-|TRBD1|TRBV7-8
CASSYRDREGEQFF
TGTGCCAGCAGCTACCGGGACAGGGAAGGTGAGCAGTTCTTC
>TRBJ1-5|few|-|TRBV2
CASSGVRYQPQHF
TGTGCCAGCAGTGGGGTGCGGTATCAGCCCCAGCATTTT
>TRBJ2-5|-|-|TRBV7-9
CASSLDGGPTQTQYF
TGTGCCAGCAGCTTAGACGGGGGACCCACTCAGACCCAGTACTTC
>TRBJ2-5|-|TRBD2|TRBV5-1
CASRLAGVETQYF
TGCGCCAGCAGACTAGCGGGAGTGGAGACCCAGTACTTC
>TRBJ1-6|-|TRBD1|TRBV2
CASSEDRGGNSPLHF
TGTGCCAGCAGTGAGGACAGGGGTGGAAATTCACCCCTCCACTTT
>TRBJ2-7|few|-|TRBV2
CASFRGGEPYEQYF
TGTGCCAGCTTTAGGGGTGGGGAACCCTACGAGCAGTACTTC
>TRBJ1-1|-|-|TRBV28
CASSSLQGLNTEAFF
TGTGCCAGCAGTTCCCTCCAGGGACTTAACACTGAAGCTTTCTTT
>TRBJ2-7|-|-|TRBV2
CASKRQEPYEQYF
TGTGCCAGCAAGCGGCAGGAGCCCTACGAGCAGTACTTC
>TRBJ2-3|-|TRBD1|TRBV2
CASSRQTGWGTDTQYF
TGTGCCAGCAGTAGACAGACAGGGTGGGGGACAGATACGCAGTATTTT
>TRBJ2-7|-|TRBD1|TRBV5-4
CASSLDQGAAYEQYF
TGTGCCAGCAGCTTGGATCAGGGGGCCGCCTACGAGCAGTACTTC
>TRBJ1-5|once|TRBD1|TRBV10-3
CAISAYRDSANQPQHF
TGTGCCATCAGTGCTTACCGGGACAGTGCAAATCAGCCCCAGCATTTT
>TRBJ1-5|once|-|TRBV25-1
CASSEGGGSGQPQHF
TGTGCCAGCAGTGAAGGGGGGGGGAGCGGCCAGCCCCAGCATTTT
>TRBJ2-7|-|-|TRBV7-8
CASSRAGAPYEQYF
TGTGCCAGCAGCCGAGCAGGGGCACCCTACGAGCAGTACTTC
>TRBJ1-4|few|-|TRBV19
CASGGTNEKLFF
TGTGCCAGTGGGGGGACTAATGAAAAACTGTTTTTT
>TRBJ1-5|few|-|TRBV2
CAMRSGYNQPQHF
TGTGCCATGCGGTCCGGTTACAATCAGCCCCAGCATTTT
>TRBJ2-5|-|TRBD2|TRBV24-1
CATSQKRGTQETQYF
TGTGCCACCAGCCAAAAGCGGGGGACCCAAGAGACCCAGTACTTC
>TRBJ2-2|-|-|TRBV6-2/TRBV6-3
CASSYDSWTGELFF
TGTGCCAGCAGTTACGACAGTTGGACCGGGGAGCTGTTTTTT
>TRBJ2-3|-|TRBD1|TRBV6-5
CATRGTGWGDTQYF
TGTGCCACTCGGGGGACAGGGTGGGGAGATACGCAGTATTTT
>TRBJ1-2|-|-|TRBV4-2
CASSQGPNYGYTF
TGTGCCAGCAGCCAAGGGCCTAACTATGGCTACACCTTC
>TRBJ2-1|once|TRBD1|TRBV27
CASTRTGSYNEQFF
TGTGCCAGCACGAGGACAGGGTCCTACAATGAGCAGTTCTTC
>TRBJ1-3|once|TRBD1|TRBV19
CASKTTQGQGSGNTIYF
TGTGCCTCGAAAACTACGCAAGGACAGGGGTCGGGAAACACCATATATTTT
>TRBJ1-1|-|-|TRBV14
CASSQRGSLSGTEAFF
TGTGCCAGCAGCCAACGGGGGTCCCTCAGCGGCACTGAAGCTTTCTTT
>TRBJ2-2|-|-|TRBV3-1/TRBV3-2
CASSPSAGELFF
TGTGCCAGCAGCCCTAGCGCCGGGGAGCTGTTTTTT
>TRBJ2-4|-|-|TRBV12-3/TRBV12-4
CASRDSRNIQYF
TGTGCCAGCAGGGATAGCAGAAACATTCAGTACTTC
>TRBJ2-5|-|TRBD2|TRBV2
CASIRGGVRETQYF
TGTGCCAGCATAAGGGGAGGGGTTCGAGAGACCCAGTACTTC
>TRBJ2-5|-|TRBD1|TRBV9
CASSPRTGQETQYF
TGTGCCAGCAGCCCTCGGACAGGGCAAGAGACCCAGTACTTC
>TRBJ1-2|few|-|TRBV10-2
CASSDRRRNYGYTF
TGCGCCAGCAGTGATCGACGGAGAAACTATGGCTACACCTTC
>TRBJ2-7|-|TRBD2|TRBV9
CASSPSGGLVREQYF
TGTGCCAGCAGCCCTAGCGGGGGGCTCGTTCGCGAGCAGTACTTC
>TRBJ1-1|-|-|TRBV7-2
CASSLIGGNTEAFF
TGTGCCAGCAGCTTAATCGGAGGGAACACTGAAGCTTTCTTT
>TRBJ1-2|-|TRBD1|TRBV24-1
CATSDGQGYGYTF
TGTGCCACCAGTGATGGACAGGGCTATGGCTACACCTTC
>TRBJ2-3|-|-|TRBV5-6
CASSLAVGTQSTDTQYF
TGTGCCAGCAGCTTGGCCGTCGGGACACAGAGCACAGATACGCAGTATTTT
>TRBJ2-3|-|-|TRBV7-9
CASSSGPGNTDTQYF
TGTGCCAGCAGCTCAGGACCCGGGAACACAGATACGCAGTATTTT
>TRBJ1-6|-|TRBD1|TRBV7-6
CASSQRTGWRVSPLHF
TGTGCCAGCAGCCAAAGGACAGGGTGGAGAGTGTCACCCCTCCACTTT